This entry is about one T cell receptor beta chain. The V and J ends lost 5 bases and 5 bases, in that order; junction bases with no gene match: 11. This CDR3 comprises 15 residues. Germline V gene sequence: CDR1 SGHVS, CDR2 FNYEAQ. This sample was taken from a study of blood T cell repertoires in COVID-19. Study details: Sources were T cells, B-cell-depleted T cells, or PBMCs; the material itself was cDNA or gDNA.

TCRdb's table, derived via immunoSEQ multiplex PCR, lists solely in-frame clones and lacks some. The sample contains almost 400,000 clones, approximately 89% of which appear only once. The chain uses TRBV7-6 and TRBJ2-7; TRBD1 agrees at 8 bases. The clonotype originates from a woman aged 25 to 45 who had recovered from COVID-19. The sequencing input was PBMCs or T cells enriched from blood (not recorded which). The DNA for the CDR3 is TGTGCCAGCAGCCTACTCACAGGGGGTCTTGACGAGCAGTACTTC. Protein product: CASSLLTGGLDEQYF.